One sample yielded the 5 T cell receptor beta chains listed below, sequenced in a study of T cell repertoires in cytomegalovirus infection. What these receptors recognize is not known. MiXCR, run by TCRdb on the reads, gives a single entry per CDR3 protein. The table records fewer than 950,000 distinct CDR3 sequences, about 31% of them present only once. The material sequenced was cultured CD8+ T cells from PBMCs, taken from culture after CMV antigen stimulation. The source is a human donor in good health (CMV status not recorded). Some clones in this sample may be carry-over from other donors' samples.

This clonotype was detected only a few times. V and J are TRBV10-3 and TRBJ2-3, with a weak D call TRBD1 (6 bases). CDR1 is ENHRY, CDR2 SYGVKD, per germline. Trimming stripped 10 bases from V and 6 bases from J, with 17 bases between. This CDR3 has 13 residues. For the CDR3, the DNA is TGTGCCACCCGGACAGTAGACCCCGATACGCAGTATTTT. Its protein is CATRTVDPDTQYF.

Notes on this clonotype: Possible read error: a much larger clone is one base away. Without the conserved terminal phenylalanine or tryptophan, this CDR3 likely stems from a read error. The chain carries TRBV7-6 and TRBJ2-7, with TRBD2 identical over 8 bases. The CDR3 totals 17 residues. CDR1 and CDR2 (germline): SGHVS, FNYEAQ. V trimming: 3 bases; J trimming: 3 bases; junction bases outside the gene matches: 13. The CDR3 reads CASSFRGGAGAYYEQYY. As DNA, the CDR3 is TGTGCCAGCAGCTTTAGGGGCGGAGCGGGGGCCTACTACGAGCAGTACTAC.

CDR3 amino acids: CASSDSAASNQPQHF. The CDR3 DNA reads TGTGCCAGCAGTGACTCGGCGGCTAGCAATCAGCCCCAGCATTTT. The rearrangement links TRBV6-4 to TRBJ1-5, with D unclear. V gave up 0 bases and J gave up 0 bases, with 6 bases separating them. Germline CDR1 reads MRHNA; CDR2 reads SNTAGT. The length of the CDR3 is 15 residues.

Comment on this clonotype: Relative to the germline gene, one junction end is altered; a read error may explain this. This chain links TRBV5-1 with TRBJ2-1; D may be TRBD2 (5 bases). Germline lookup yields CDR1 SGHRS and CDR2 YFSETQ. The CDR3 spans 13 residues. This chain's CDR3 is CASTLGSPNEQFF. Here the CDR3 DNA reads TGCGCCAGCACCTTGGGGAGCCCCAATGAGCAGTTCTTC.

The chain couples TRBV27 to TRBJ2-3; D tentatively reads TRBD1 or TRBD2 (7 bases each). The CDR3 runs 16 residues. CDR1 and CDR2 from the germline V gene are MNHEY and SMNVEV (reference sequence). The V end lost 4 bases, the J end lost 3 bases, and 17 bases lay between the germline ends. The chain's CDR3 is CASSSNYRGGTDTQYF. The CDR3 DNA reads TGTGCCAGCAGTTCAAACTACAGGGGAGGGACAGATACGCAGTATTTT.